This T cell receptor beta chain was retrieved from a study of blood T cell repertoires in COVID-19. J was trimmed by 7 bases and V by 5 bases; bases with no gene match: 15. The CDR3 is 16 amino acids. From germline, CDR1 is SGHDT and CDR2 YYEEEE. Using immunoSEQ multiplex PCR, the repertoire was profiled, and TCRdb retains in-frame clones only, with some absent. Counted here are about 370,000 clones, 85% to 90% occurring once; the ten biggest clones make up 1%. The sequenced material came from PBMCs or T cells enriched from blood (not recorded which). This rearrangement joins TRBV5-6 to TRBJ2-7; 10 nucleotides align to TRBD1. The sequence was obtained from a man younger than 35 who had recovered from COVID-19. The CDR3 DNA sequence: TGTGCCAGCAGTCATAAGACCGGGACAGGGGTTTATGAGCAGTACTTC. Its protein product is CASSHKTGTGVYEQYF.